The rows below give T cell receptor beta chains drawn from one sample of a study of cytotoxic CD8 clonotypes in ibrutinib-treated CLL. Clones were read by immunoSEQ multiplex PCR, and TCRdb kept only the in-frame ones, dropping some. The table records almost 250,000 clones, under 80% of them present only once. The sample consisted of PBMCs, taken after 24 months of ibrutinib treatment. These receptors all stem from a human donor with chronic lymphocytic leukemia. The CDR3 runs from the conserved cysteine through the conserved F or W. The order of the fields is D gene, V gene, clone size, J gene, CDR3 protein, CDR3 DNA. D genes are given only for firm matches. Size is stated for part of the rows, as once, few or many counts, or as a class when the clone is expanded.

>-|TRBV7-2|-|TRBJ1-2
CASSPSELGGYGYTF
TGTGCCAGCAGCCCCTCTGAGTTGGGAGGCTATGGCTACACCTTC
>TRBD2|TRBV5-1|few|TRBJ2-1
CASSPGSREVNEQFF
TGCGCCAGCAGCCCGGGCTCCCGGGAGGTCAATGAGCAGTTCTTC
>-|TRBV19|-|TRBJ2-5
CASSIVGRETQYF
TGTGCCAGTAGTATAGTGGGGCGGGAGACCCAGTACTTC
>-|TRBV9|-|TRBJ1-2
CASSARNYGYTF
TGTGCCAGCAGCGCACGGAACTATGGCTACACCTTC
>TRBD1|TRBV5-4|once|TRBJ2-2
CASSFKIPGRGQAGELFF
TGTGCCAGCAGCTTCAAGATTCCCGGCAGGGGGCAAGCCGGGGAGCTGTTTTTT
>TRBD1|TRBV6-5|-|TRBJ2-7
CASGDRAHEQYF
TGTGCCAGCGGTGACAGGGCCCACGAGCAGTACTTC
>-|TRBV15|-|TRBJ1-2
CATSRDTGGDRDGYTF
TGTGCCACCAGCAGAGATACGGGGGGAGATCGAGATGGCTACACCTTC
>-|TRBV5-1|-|TRBJ2-2
CASSEGSTGELFF
TGCGCCAGCAGTGAGGGTAGCACCGGGGAGCTGTTTTTT
>-|TRBV29-1|-|TRBJ2-5
CSVGSGRVAGTQYF
TGCAGCGTTGGAAGCGGCAGGGTGGCCGGGACCCAGTACTTC
>TRBD1|TRBV19|few|TRBJ1-5
CASSTDRGQGPQHF
TGTGCCAGTAGTACCGACAGGGGTCAAGGGCCCCAGCATTTT
>-|TRBV7-2|-|TRBJ2-3
CASSLDPGETDTQYF
TGTGCCAGCAGCTTAGACCCGGGAGAGACAGATACGCAGTATTTT
>TRBD2|TRBV7-9|-|TRBJ2-2
CASSPRTSGNTGELFF
TGTGCCAGCAGCCCCCGGACTAGCGGGAACACCGGGGAGCTGTTTTTT
>TRBD2|TRBV4-3|few|TRBJ2-4
CASSPGLGGNIQYF
TGCGCCAGCAGCCCGGGACTAGGTGGAAACATTCAGTACTTC
>-|TRBV2|-|TRBJ2-3
CASSAQPRDTQYF
TGTGCCAGCAGTGCCCAACCACGAGATACGCAGTATTTT
>TRBD2|TRBV15|many|TRBJ2-1
CATSRDQSAGGRSEQFF
TGTGCCACCAGCAGAGATCAATCAGCGGGAGGTAGGAGTGAGCAGTTCTTC
>TRBD1|TRBV11-2|-|TRBJ2-4
CASSLGQGAPKNIQYF
TGTGCCAGCAGCTTAGGACAGGGGGCACCCAAAAACATTCAGTACTTC
>-|TRBV4-2|-|TRBJ2-1
CASSQGRVNSYNEQFF
TGTGCCAGCAGCCAAGGCCGGGTCAACTCCTACAATGAGCAGTTCTTC
>-|TRBV14|few|TRBJ2-7
CASSQGVGTEQYF
TGTGCCAGCAGCCAAGGGGTAGGGACTGAGCAGTACTTC
>-|TRBV28|few|TRBJ1-2
CASSPGGHGYTF
TGTGCCAGCAGTCCCGGCGGCCATGGCTACACCTTC
>TRBD2|TRBV2|-|TRBJ2-2
CASRRGDTGELFF
TGTGCCAGCAGGCGGGGGGACACCGGGGAGCTGTTTTTT
>-|TRBV7-8|few|TRBJ2-7
CASSRGLGNEQYF
TGTGCCAGCTCTAGGGGCCTCGGCAACGAGCAGTACTTC
>TRBD1|TRBV6-5|-|TRBJ2-7
CASTPGQGAYEQYF
TGTGCCAGCACCCCGGGACAGGGGGCTTACGAGCAGTACTTC
>TRBD1|TRBV6-6|once|TRBJ2-5
CASSTGGPQETQYF
TGTGCCAGCAGCACAGGGGGCCCCCAAGAGACCCAGTACTTC
>-|TRBV18|-|TRBJ2-2
CASSNRGLNTGELFF
TGTGCCAGCTCAAACCGGGGCTTGAACACCGGGGAGCTGTTTTTT
>-|TRBV28|-|TRBJ1-1
CASWETEAFF
TGTGCCAGCTGGGAAACTGAAGCTTTCTTT
>TRBD2|TRBV25-1|-|TRBJ2-5
CASSALAVTLEETQYF
TGTGCCAGCAGTGCCCTAGCGGTAACCCTCGAGGAGACCCAGTACTTC
>-|TRBV7-2|-|TRBJ2-7
CASSPSPYEQYF
TGTGCCAGCAGCCCCTCACCGTACGAGCAGTACTTC
>TRBD2|TRBV7-3|-|TRBJ2-7
CASSLAGGPEQYF
TGTGCCAGCAGCCTAGCGGGAGGGCCCGAGCAGTACTTC
>-|TRBV21-1|-|TRBJ2-1
CASSKGPGSYNEQFF
TGTGCCAGCAGCAAAGGCCCCGGGTCCTACAATGAGCAGTTCTTC
>-|TRBV28|-|TRBJ2-3
CASSFGGWADTQYF
TGTGCCAGCAGTTTCGGGGGCTGGGCAGATACGCAGTATTTT
>-|TRBV21-1|-|TRBJ2-7
CASSPPTSGRSEQYF
TGTGCCAGCAGCCCCCCAACTAGCGGGAGGAGTGAGCAGTACTTC
>-|TRBV4-2|-|TRBJ2-5
CASSRGGRTGNQETQYF
TGTGCCAGCAGCCGGGGGGGCAGGACAGGGAACCAAGAGACCCAGTACTTC
>TRBD2|TRBV4-3|-|TRBJ2-3
CASSQDQLAADTQYF
TGCGCCAGCAGCCAAGATCAGCTAGCGGCAGATACGCAGTATTTT
>-|TRBV11-2|-|TRBJ2-2
CASSLDYSSGELFF
TGTGCCAGCAGCTTAGATTACAGCTCCGGGGAGCTGTTTTTT
>-|TRBV7-8|few|TRBJ2-7
CASSPGTYEQYF
TGTGCCAGCAGCCCTGGGACCTACGAGCAGTACTTC
>-|TRBV28|few|TRBJ1-2
CASSYPQTGTNYGYTF
TGTGCCAGCAGTTATCCCCAAACAGGTACTAACTATGGCTACACCTTC
>-|TRBV10-3|-|TRBJ2-7
CATTPRTATFLYEQYF
TGTGCCACAACCCCAAGGACAGCTACCTTTCTCTACGAGCAGTACTTC
>-|TRBV7-9|-|TRBJ1-2
CASSLGRGYGYTF
TGTGCCAGCAGCTTGGGCAGGGGATACGGCTACACCTTC
>-|TRBV6-1|-|TRBJ1-5
CASRGLRSNQPQHF
TGTGCCAGCCGGGGTCTGAGAAGCAATCAGCCCCAGCATTTT
>TRBD2|TRBV19|-|TRBJ2-1
CASSIGLANEQFF
TGTGCCAGTAGTATAGGACTAGCGAATGAGCAGTTCTTC
>-|TRBV7-9|-|TRBJ1-6
CASSLVQGNSPLHF
TGTGCCAGCAGCTTAGTACAGGGAAATTCACCCCTCCACTTT
>TRBD1|TRBV9|-|TRBJ2-2
CASSVVGTASNTGELFF
TGTGCCAGCAGCGTAGTCGGGACAGCTTCGAACACCGGGGAGCTGTTTTTT
>-|TRBV5-1|once|TRBJ2-3
CASSSGDTDTQYF
TGCGCCAGCAGCTCGGGTGACACAGATACGCAGTATTTT
>-|TRBV7-6|-|TRBJ1-2
CASSLAEGYSLYGYTF
TGTGCCAGCAGCTTAGCGGAGGGCTACTCTCTCTATGGCTACACCTTC
>TRBD1|TRBV5-1|-|TRBJ2-4
CASSKGTADIQYF
TGCGCCAGCAGCAAAGGGACAGCGGACATTCAGTACTTC
>-|TRBV14|-|TRBJ2-1
CASSQYSEQFF
TGTGCCAGCAGCCAATACAGTGAGCAGTTCTTC
>TRBD1|TRBV11-2|-|TRBJ1-2
CASSLDRLYGYTF
TGTGCCAGCAGCCTGGACAGGTTGTATGGCTACACCTTC
>-|TRBV30|few|TRBJ2-3
CAWTPLDSDTDTQYF
TGTGCCTGGACTCCACTGGACTCCGACACAGATACGCAGTATTTT
>-|TRBV5-1|-|TRBJ1-1
CASSFLGGGNTEAFF
TGCGCCAGCAGCTTCCTGGGAGGCGGGAACACTGAAGCTTTCTTT
>TRBD1|TRBV18|few|TRBJ1-1
CASSSTGDTEAFF
TGTGCCAGCTCCTCAACAGGGGACACTGAAGCTTTCTTT